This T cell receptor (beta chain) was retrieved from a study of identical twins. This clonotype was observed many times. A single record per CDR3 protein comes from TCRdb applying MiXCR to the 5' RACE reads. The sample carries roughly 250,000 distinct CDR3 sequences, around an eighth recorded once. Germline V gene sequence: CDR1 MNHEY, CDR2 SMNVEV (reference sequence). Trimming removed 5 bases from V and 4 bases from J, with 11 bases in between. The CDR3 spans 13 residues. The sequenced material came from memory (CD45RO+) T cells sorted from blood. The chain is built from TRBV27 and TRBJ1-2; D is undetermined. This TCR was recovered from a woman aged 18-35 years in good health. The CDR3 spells CASSPGLSYGYTF. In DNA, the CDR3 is TGTGCCAGCAGTCCCGGTCTCTCCTATGGCTACACCTTC.